This TCR beta chain was sequenced for a study of identical twins. Study-level points and caveats: Twin-shared out-of-frame alpha sequences were enriched for low generation probability.

As concerns this clonotype: Antigen unknown.

A single record per CDR3 protein comes from TCRdb applying MiXCR to the 5' RACE reads. Here the sample spans some 500,000 distinct CDR3 sequences, around 14% being singletons. The same sample was also studied in work on yellow fever vaccine responses in identical twins.

The source of this sequence is a woman aged 18-35 years in good health. Sequenced sample: CD4+ T cells sorted from blood.

CDR3 loop: CASSWWRGARFEQFF. The CDR3 DNA sequence: TGTGCCAGCAGCTGGTGGAGGGGCGCAAGGTTTGAGCAGTTCTTC. The V gene is TRBV4-2, the J gene TRBJ2-1, with a tentative D call TRBD2 (6 bases). The CDR3 sequence is 15 residues long. V shed 5 bases and J shed 9 bases, with 20 bases lying between them. From germline, CDR1 is LGHNA and CDR2 YNFKEQ.